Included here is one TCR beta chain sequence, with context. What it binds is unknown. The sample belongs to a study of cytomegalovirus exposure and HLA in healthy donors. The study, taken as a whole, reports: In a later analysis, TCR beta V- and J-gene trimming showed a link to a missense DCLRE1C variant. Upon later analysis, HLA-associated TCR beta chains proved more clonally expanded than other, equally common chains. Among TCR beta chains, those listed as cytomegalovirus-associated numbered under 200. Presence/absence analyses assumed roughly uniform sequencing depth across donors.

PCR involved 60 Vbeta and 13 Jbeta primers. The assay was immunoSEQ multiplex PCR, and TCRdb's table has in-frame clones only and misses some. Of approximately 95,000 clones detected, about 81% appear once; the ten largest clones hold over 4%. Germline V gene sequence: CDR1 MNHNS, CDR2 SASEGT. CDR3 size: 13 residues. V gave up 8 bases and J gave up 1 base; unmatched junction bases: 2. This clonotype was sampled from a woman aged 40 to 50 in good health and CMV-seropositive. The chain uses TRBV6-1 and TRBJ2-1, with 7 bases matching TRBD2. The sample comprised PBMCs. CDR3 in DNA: TGTGCCAGCGGACTAGTTTCCTACAATGAGCAGTTCTTC. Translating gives CASGLVSYNEQFF.